Each of the 25 T cell receptor beta chains below was sequenced from the same sample in a study of vaccination and CD4 T cells after COVID-19. The treatment was: roughly 10-day PBMC culture with coronavirus spike peptide pools or control peptides (ViraFEST assay). Their antigen targets remain unknown. At the Johns Hopkins FTIC core, DNA taken from cultured CD4+ T cells was sequenced by way of the Oncomine TCR Beta short-read assay. MiXCR was run by TCRdb on the PCR reads, yielding one entry per CDR3 protein. The sample has 11,000 or so distinct CDR3 sequences, 22% seen once; the top ten hold roughly 12%. This material consisted of CD4+ T cells from blood, cultured in vitro, taken after SARS-CoV-2 vaccination. Every receptor here comes from a human donor who had recovered from COVID-19.

The chain combines TRBV20-1 with TRBJ2-1; D is ambiguous. Germline values: CDR1 DFQATT, CDR2 SNEGSKA (reference sequence). With 3 bases removed from V and 9 bases from J, the gap between germline ends came to 9 bases. The CDR3 covers 11 residues. CDR3: CSASLVSEQFF. The CDR3 DNA follows: TGCAGTGCTAGCCTTGTATCTGAGCAGTTCTTC.

There are a few counts of this clonotype. The V gene is TRBV20-1, the J gene TRBJ2-1; 10 nucleotides line up with TRBD2. V lost 6 bases to trimming and J lost 5 bases; unmatched junction nucleotides: 4. The CDR3 contains 13 residues. In germline, CDR1 is DFQATT, CDR2 SNEGSKA (reference sequence). The CDR3 spells CSALAGANNEQFF. The CDR3 DNA reads TGCAGTGCCCTAGCGGGAGCGAACAATGAGCAGTTCTTC.

CDR3 amino acids: CASSFSLSNEQFF. In DNA form, the CDR3 reads TGTGCCAGCAGTTTTTCCCTGTCCAATGAGCAGTTCTTC. The V gene is TRBV12-3 or TRBV12-4, the J gene TRBJ2-1; D not resolved. V lost 3 bases and J 6 bases, leaving 9 bases between the germline ends. This CDR3 has 13 residues.

The sample holds a few counts of this clonotype. V and J are TRBV15 and TRBJ2-1; no definite D call. Trimming stripped 1 base from V and 9 bases from J, with 10 bases between. Per germline, CDR1 LNHNV and CDR2 YYDKDF (reference sequence). The CDR3 covers 13 residues. In DNA, the CDR3 is TGTGCCACCAGCAGAGTTCCATCTGGTGAGCAGTTCTTC. Translated: CATSRVPSGEQFF.

The DNA for the CDR3 is TGTGCCAGTAAGGGCGTCACCCACGGATATGGCTACACCTTC. This codes for CASKGVTHGYGYTF. The chain links TRBV19 to TRBJ1-2; D is undetermined. V shed 7 bases and J shed 5 bases, with 17 bases lying between them. The CDR3 runs to 14 residues. Germline V lookup: CDR1 LNHDA, CDR2 SQIVND (reference sequence).

In its sample, this clonotype was seen a few times. The V call is TRBV27, the J call TRBJ2-7; possibly TRBD1 for D (6 bases). Between the trimmed V and J ends, which lost 7 bases and 2 bases, there was a span of 21 bases. Germline assignment: CDR1 MNHEY and CDR2 SMNVEV (reference sequence). This CDR3 has 16 amino acids. CDR3 nucleotide sequence: TGTGCCAGCAACCCGGACAGCGCCCTCTTTACCTACGAGCAGTACTTC. Amino acid sequence: CASNPDSALFTYEQYF.

In its sample, this clonotype ranks as medium-sized. The chain joins TRBV27 to TRBJ1-5; no clear D. Trimming shortened V by 2 bases and J by 5 bases, and 10 bases separated the two germline ends. Germline-derived CDR1 and CDR2 are MNHEY and SMNVEV (reference sequence). This CDR3 has 14 residues. The CDR3 nucleotides read TGTGCCAGCAGTTTAGTTCCCAGAGATCAGCCCCAGCATTTT. Residues: CASSLVPRDQPQHF.

The V call is TRBV6-2 or TRBV6-3, the J call TRBJ1-1, with no clear D. The CDR3 covers 12 residues. V was cut by 5 bases and J by 8 bases, with 12 bases left in between. The V gene's germline CDR1 is MNHEY and CDR2 SVGEGT. As DNA, the CDR3 is TGTGCCAGCAGTCCCGGACGGTTAGAAGCTTTCTTT. This encodes CASSPGRLEAFF.

V and J are TRBV7-9 and TRBJ1-2; the D is unclear. CDR1 and CDR2 (germline): SEHNR, FQNEAQ (reference sequence). There are 13 residues in the CDR3. V dropped 3 bases and J dropped 3 bases, with 8 bases sitting between them. CDR3: CASSLGLYYGYTF. The CDR3 DNA reads TGTGCCAGCAGCTTGGGCTTATACTATGGCTACACCTTC.

This clonotype was detected a few times. The gene calls are TRBV7-9 and TRBJ2-7; D perhaps matches TRBD2 (6 bases). There are 13 residues in the CDR3. Trimming stripped 6 bases from V and 2 bases from J, with 11 bases between. Germline loops: CDR1 SEHNR, CDR2 FQNEAQ (reference sequence). CDR3 nucleotide sequence: TGTGCCAGCAGTTGGGGGGAGGCCTACGAGCAGTACTTC. Protein sequence: CASSWGEAYEQYF.

This clonotype is medium-sized within its sample. V is TRBV7-2 and J is TRBJ2-3; TRBD2 is a possible D gene (5 bases). Germline CDR1 reads SGHTA; CDR2 reads FQGNSA. The V and J ends lost 5 bases and 6 bases respectively, with 15 bases between them. The CDR3 length is 14 residues. The CDR3 protein is CASSPGLPVDTQYF. As DNA, the CDR3 is TGTGCCAGCAGCCCTGGACTTCCCGTGGATACGCAGTATTTT.

The V call is TRBV4-3, the J call TRBJ2-1; a possible D gene is TRBD2 (6 bases). This CDR3 comprises 15 residues. CDR1 is LGHNA, CDR2 YSLEER, per germline. V was shortened by 5 bases and J by 9 bases, with 20 bases between the two germline ends. CDR3: CASSMGRLVGFEQFF. The CDR3, as DNA: TGCGCCAGCAGCATGGGGAGGCTAGTCGGTTTTGAGCAGTTCTTC.

Worth noting for this clonotype: A read error may explain this, as a much larger clone is one base away. The gene calls are TRBV7-2 and TRBJ2-5, with D possibly called TRBD1 or TRBD2 (6 bases each). There are 14 residues in the CDR3. From germline, CDR1 is SGHTA and CDR2 FQGNSA. The ends were cut back, 3 bases at V and 5 bases at J, with 13 bases in the middle. For the CDR3, the DNA is TGTACCAGCAGCTTGACGGGGGCCAGGGAGACCCAGTACTTC. Protein product: CTSSLTGARETQYF. The full variable domain, with the rest looked up from reference TRBV7-2 and TRBJ2-5, is GAGVSQSPSNKVTEKGKDVELRCDPISGHTALYWYRQSLGQGLEFLIYFQGNSAPDKSGLPSDRFSAERTGGSVSTLTIQRTQQEDSAVYLCTSSLTGARETQYFGPGTRLLVL.

For the CDR3, the DNA is TGTGCCACATCCGGGACAACGACGAGGGAGCAGTACTTC. Protein sequence: CATSGTTTREQYF. This rearrangement joins TRBV27 to TRBJ2-7; D possibly corresponds to TRBD1 (6 bases). The germline gives CDR1 MNHEY, CDR2 SMNVEV (reference sequence). The CDR3 consists of 13 residues. Trimming took off 10 bases at V and 7 bases at J, with 20 bases between the two ends.

V is TRBV11-3 and J is TRBJ2-3; the D is unclear. Trimming shortened V by 0 bases and J by 8 bases, and 12 bases separated the two germline ends. The length of the CDR3 is 14 residues. Germline V lookup: CDR1 SGHNT, CDR2 YENEEA. CDR3 loop: CASSLDRPGGTQYF. The CDR3 region has the DNA TGTGCCAGCAGCTTAGATCGGCCCGGTGGTACGCAGTATTTT.

This clonotype has just a few counts. V usage is TRBV7-2 and J usage is TRBJ2-1, with 10 positions matching TRBD1. CDR1 and CDR2 (germline): SGHTA, FQGNSA. The junction had 11 bases not matched to a gene; V was cut back by 6 bases and J by 6 bases. The CDR3 contains 16 residues. The CDR3 protein is CASSPTGGQGRNEQFF. CDR3 in DNA: TGTGCCAGCAGTCCAACCGGGGGACAGGGGCGCAATGAGCAGTTCTTC.

In its sample, this clonotype is medium-sized. The chain couples TRBV7-9 to TRBJ2-1; TRBD1 agrees at 9 bases. CDR3 length: 15 amino acids. Germline V gene sequence: CDR1 SEHNR, CDR2 FQNEAQ (reference sequence). V lost 5 bases, J lost 6 bases, and 8 bases stayed unmatched. Here the CDR3 reads CASSLRTGEGNEQFF. The CDR3 nucleotides read TGTGCCAGCAGCCTCCGGACAGGGGAAGGCAATGAGCAGTTCTTC.

This clonotype was counted a few times. This chain connects TRBV5-4 to TRBJ2-5; 8 positions match TRBD1. V shed 4 bases, J shed 4 bases, and the junction held 6 bases outside the gene matches. CDR1 SGHNT and CDR2 YYREEE come from the germline V gene (reference sequence). CDR3 length: 14 residues. The CDR3 region is CASSAPGQGETQYF. DNA for the CDR3: TGTGCCAGCAGCGCACCTGGACAGGGAGAGACCCAGTACTTC.

The gene calls are TRBV6-5 and TRBJ2-7; 9 nucleotides match TRBD1. The CDR3 length is 16 residues. CDR1 and CDR2 from the germline V gene are MNHEY and SVGAGI. With 2 bases clipped from V and 6 bases from J, the junction kept 11 bases outside the gene matches. CDR3 in amino acids: CASSYGGGTGYSEQYF. CDR3 DNA: TGTGCCAGCAGTTACGGGGGGGGGACAGGGTACAGCGAGCAGTACTTC.

The rearrangement joins TRBV6-1 to TRBJ2-1; D might be TRBD2 (5 bases). Looked up from germline, CDR1 is MNHNS and CDR2 is SASEGT. The CDR3 is 18 amino acids. Trimming took 5 bases from V and 2 from J, leaving 22 bases between them. CDR3: CASSPGVAPGSPYNEQFF. The CDR3 bases are TGTGCCAGCAGTCCGGGCGTAGCCCCGGGAAGCCCCTACAATGAGCAGTTCTTC.

This clonotype was detected only a few times. The chain is built from TRBV7-2 and TRBJ2-7, with TRBD2 matching over 8 bases. Looked up from germline, CDR1 is SGHTA and CDR2 is FQGNSA. The CDR3 spans 14 residues. Trimming cost V 5 bases and J 0 bases; bases outside gene matches: 3. In nucleotides, the CDR3 is TGTGCCAGCAGCGGAGGGACTAGCTCCTACGAGCAGTACTTC. It specifies CASSGGTSSYEQYF.

The gene calls are TRBV7-2 and TRBJ2-1; the D call may be TRBD1 or TRBD2 (5 bases each). V was trimmed by 1 base and J by 6 bases, leaving 16 bases between them. The CDR3 extends over 16 amino acids. The germline V gene encodes CDR1 SGHTA and CDR2 FQGNSA. The CDR3 sequence is CASSLGPGPAGNEQFF. In DNA, the CDR3 is TGTGCCAGCAGCTTAGGCCCGGGGCCAGCCGGCAATGAGCAGTTCTTC. Complete variable domain (other parts from reference TRBV7-2 and TRBJ2-1): GAGVSQSPSNKVTEKGKDVELRCDPISGHTALYWYRQSLGQGLEFLIYFQGNSAPDKSGLPSDRFSAERTGGSVSTLTIQRTQQEDSAVYLCASSLGPGPAGNEQFFGPGTRLTVL.

This clonotype has only a few counts. The chain employs TRBV7-2 and TRBJ2-5; TRBD1 aligns across 8 bases. Germline CDR1 SGHTA, CDR2 FQGNSA. V was clipped by 5 bases and J by 4 bases; unmatched bases: 6. This CDR3 contains 14 residues. This CDR3 is CASSRRTGTETQYF. As DNA, the CDR3 is TGTGCCAGCAGCCGACGGACAGGGACAGAGACCCAGTACTTC.

In its sample, this clonotype was seen once. This rearrangement joins TRBV3-1 to TRBJ2-5; 10 bases agree with TRBD2. V trimming: 3 bases; J trimming: 3 bases; junction bases outside the gene matches: 4. The CDR3 extends over 15 amino acids. Germline CDR1 reads LGHDT; CDR2 reads YNNKEL (reference sequence). Here the CDR3 reads CASSHSLAGEETQYF. The CDR3 DNA reads TGTGCCAGCAGCCATAGTCTAGCGGGGGAAGAGACCCAGTACTTC.

The table lists this clonotype with a few counts. This chain connects TRBV7-9 to TRBJ1-5, with 7 bases aligning to TRBD1. Trimming removed 5 bases from V and 2 bases from J; junction bases left unmatched: 6. Looked up from germline, CDR1 is SEHNR and CDR2 is FQNEAQ (reference sequence). This CDR3 is built from 15 residues. Here the CDR3 reads CASSQQGYGNQPQHF. The DNA of the CDR3 is TGTGCCAGCAGCCAACAGGGGTACGGCAATCAGCCCCAGCATTTT.